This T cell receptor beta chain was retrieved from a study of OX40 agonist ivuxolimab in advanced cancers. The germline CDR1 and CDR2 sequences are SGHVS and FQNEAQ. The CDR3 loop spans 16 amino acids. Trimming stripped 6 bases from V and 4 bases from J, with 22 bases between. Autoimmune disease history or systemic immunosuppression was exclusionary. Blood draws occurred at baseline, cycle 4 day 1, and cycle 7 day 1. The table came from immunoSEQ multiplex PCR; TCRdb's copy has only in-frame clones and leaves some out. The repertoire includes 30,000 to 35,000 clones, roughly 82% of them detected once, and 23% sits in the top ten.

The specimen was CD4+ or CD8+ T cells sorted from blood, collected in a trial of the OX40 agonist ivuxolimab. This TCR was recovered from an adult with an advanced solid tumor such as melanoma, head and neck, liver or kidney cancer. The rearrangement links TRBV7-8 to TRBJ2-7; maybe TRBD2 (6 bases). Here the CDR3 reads CASRADDGTLAYEQYF. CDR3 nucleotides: TGTGCCAGCAGAGCTGACGACGGGACTCTCGCTTACGAGCAGTACTTC.